These T cell receptor beta chains were read from a single sample in a study of T-cell reconstitution after alpha-beta-depleted transplantation in children. A single record per CDR3 protein comes from TCRdb applying MiXCR to the PCR reads. The repertoire holds about 500,000 distinct CDR3 sequences, with 32% as singletons. The sequenced sample was PBMCs from the stem cell graft donor, obtained from the stem cell graft. The receptors shown here come from a human donor who donated a stem cell graft to a child with aplastic anemia. CDR3s include the opening cysteine and the closing phenylalanine or tryptophan. D genes are given only for firm matches. Only some rows state a clone size, as once, few, many or a class for expanded clones.

TRBJ2-3,.,TRBV5-1,.,CASSSQGSGSTDTQYF,TGCGCCAGCAGCTCCCAGGGTAGCGGCAGCACAGATACGCAGTATTTT
TRBJ1-2,.,TRBV19,.,CASSIDAYGYTF,TGTGCCAGTAGTATCGACGCCTATGGCTACACCTTC
TRBJ2-1,few,TRBV4-3,.,CASSQDLGGTYNEQFF,TGCGCCAGCAGCCAAGATCTGGGCGGGACATACAATGAGCAGTTCTTC
TRBJ2-1,.,TRBV29-1,.,CSVVLRVPGVDRNEQFF,TGCAGCGTTGTCCTCCGGGTCCCCGGAGTAGATCGGAATGAGCAGTTCTTC
TRBJ2-1,.,TRBV7-2,TRBD2,CASSFGREGLHEQFF,TGTGCCAGCAGCTTCGGGCGGGAGGGCTTGCATGAGCAGTTCTTC
TRBJ1-1,.,TRBV10-3,TRBD1,CAISESTWGTANTEAFF,TGTGCCATCAGTGAGTCGACCTGGGGGACAGCGAACACTGAAGCTTTCTTT
TRBJ2-1,few,TRBV7-2,.,CASGRGVQVVQFF,TGTGCTAGCGGACGAGGAGTACAGGTGGTACAGTTCTTC
TRBJ2-5,.,TRBV4-2,TRBD1,CASSQEGTGGPETQYF,TGTGCCAGCAGCCAAGAGGGGACAGGGGGTCCAGAGACCCAGTACTTC
TRBJ1-2,.,TRBV20-1,.,CSAVSYGYTF,TGCAGTGCTGTTAGCTATGGCTACACCTTC
TRBJ2-1,.,TRBV12-3/TRBV12-4,TRBD2,CASSQSGRANEQFF,TGTGCCAGCAGTCAGAGCGGGAGGGCCAATGAGCAGTTCTTC
TRBJ2-2,.,TRBV6-1,TRBD2,CASSGLPGRGELFF,TGTGCCAGCAGTGGACTCCCCGGGAGGGGGGAGCTGTTTTTT
TRBJ2-5,few,TRBV4-3,TRBD2,CASSHGSGTQETQYF,TGCGCCAGCAGCCATGGTAGCGGGACCCAAGAGACCCAGTACTTC
TRBJ2-7,.,TRBV7-2,.,CASSLALLGAGYEQYF,TGTGCCAGCAGCTTAGCGCTCCTCGGGGCCGGCTACGAGCAGTACTTC
TRBJ1-5,.,TRBV30,TRBD1,CAWRGQGIQPQHF,TGTGCCTGGAGGGGACAGGGCATCCAGCCCCAGCATTTT
TRBJ1-2,.,TRBV4-1,TRBD1,CASSQDSRTGSSPRIRDF,TGCGCCAGCAGCCAAGATTCAAGGACAGGGTCTTCACCCCGCATCAGGGACTTC
TRBJ1-1,few,TRBV29-1,TRBD1,CSAFQGRGRVTEAFF,TGCAGCGCCTTCCAGGGCAGGGGGCGGGTGACTGAAGCTTTCTTT
TRBJ2-3,.,TRBV18,TRBD2,CASSATSGTSSTDTQYF,TGTGCCAGCTCAGCAACTAGCGGGACCTCTAGCACAGATACGCAGTATTTT
TRBJ1-6,.,TRBV5-4,TRBD1,CASSLQGVRNSPLHF,TGTGCCAGCAGCTTGCAGGGGGTTCGTAATTCACCCCTCCACTTT
TRBJ2-1,few,TRBV6-4,.,CASSRLARDEQFF,TGTGCCAGCAGTAGGTTAGCGCGGGACGAGCAGTTCTTC
TRBJ2-2,few,TRBV30,.,CAWSVYSGNTGELFF,TGTGCCTGGAGTGTATATAGCGGGAACACCGGGGAGCTGTTTTTT
TRBJ2-3,.,TRBV29-1,.,CSVVGGIRDTQYF,TGCAGCGTTGTCGGCGGGATAAGGGATACGCAGTATTTT
TRBJ1-1,few,TRBV18,.,CASSPLPDNTEAFF,TGTGCCAGCTCACCATTACCAGATAACACTGAAGCTTTCTTT
TRBJ2-5,.,TRBV7-2,TRBD2,CASSPTSGKETQYF,TGTGCCAGCAGCCCCACTAGCGGAAAAGAGACCCAGTACTTC
TRBJ2-6,.,TRBV20-1,.,CSARIGREVNVLTF,TGCAGTGCTAGGATCGGCAGGGAAGTCAACGTCCTGACTTTC
TRBJ2-7,few,TRBV18,TRBD2,CASSPGLAGHEQYF,TGTGCCAGCTCACCGGGACTAGCGGGCCACGAGCAGTACTTC
TRBJ2-1,.,TRBV10-3,TRBD2,CAIRKASGNNEQFF,TGTGCCATCAGGAAGGCTAGCGGGAATAATGAGCAGTTCTTC
TRBJ2-5,.,TRBV7-9,TRBD2,CASSFRERGTQYF,TGTGCCAGCAGCTTCCGGGAGCGGGGGACCCAGTACTTC
TRBJ1-1,.,TRBV28,.,CASSPPGAPATEAFF,TGTGCCAGCAGTCCCCCGGGGGCCCCTGCCACTGAAGCTTTCTTT
TRBJ2-1,few,TRBV29-1,TRBD2,CSVEVPTVGLAPNEQFF,TGCAGCGTTGAAGTTCCGACCGTGGGACTAGCGCCCAATGAGCAGTTCTTC
TRBJ2-3,few,TRBV29-1,.,CSIMTESTDTQYF,TGCAGCATAATGACAGAAAGCACAGATACGCAGTATTTT
TRBJ1-1,.,TRBV20-1,.,CSASVGGLDTEAFF,TGCAGTGCTAGTGTGGGGGGGTTGGACACTGAAGCTTTCTTT
TRBJ1-2,.,TRBV12-3/TRBV12-4,.,CASTNRYLYGYTF,TGTGCCAGTACAAACCGTTACCTCTATGGCTACACCTTC
TRBJ1-6,few,TRBV7-9,TRBD1,CASSLDDRGSRITLHF,TGTGCCAGCAGCTTGGATGACAGGGGAAGTCGCATTACCCTCCACTTT
TRBJ2-3,few,TRBV7-2,.,CASSVGSGQYTDTQYF,TGTGCCAGCAGCGTCGGTAGCGGACAATACACAGATACGCAGTATTTT
TRBJ2-6,.,TRBV7-2,.,CASSLHLGASGANVLTF,TGTGCCAGCAGCCTTCATTTGGGGGCCTCTGGGGCCAACGTCCTGACTTTC
TRBJ2-7,.,TRBV27,.,CASSPDYSLYEQYF,TGTGCCAGCAGTCCAGACTACTCCCTCTACGAGCAGTACTTC
TRBJ2-1,once,TRBV20-1,TRBD1,CSARDGTGRGLNEQFF,TGCAGTGCTAGAGATGGGACGGGCAGGGGGTTGAATGAGCAGTTCTTC
TRBJ2-7,.,TRBV9,.,CASSVGGDVSYEQYF,TGTGCCAGCAGCGTAGGAGGGGACGTTTCCTACGAGCAGTACTTC
TRBJ2-1,few,TRBV5-5,TRBD1,CASSLTGQGGNEQFF,TGTGCCAGCAGCTTGACGGGACAGGGAGGGAATGAGCAGTTCTTC
TRBJ2-2,.,TRBV27,.,CASSFVSTGELFF,TGTGCCAGCAGTTTTGTAAGCACCGGGGAGCTGTTTTTT
TRBJ2-1,few,TRBV11-2,TRBD2,CASSTSDEQFF,TGTGCCAGCAGTACTAGCGATGAGCAGTTCTTC
TRBJ2-3,few,TRBV27,.,CASSGLTGFTDTQYF,TGTGCCAGCAGCGGACTAACCGGTTTCACAGATACGCAGTATTTT
TRBJ1-2,.,TRBV6-2/TRBV6-3,TRBD1,CASSPDRAGGYTF,TGTGCCAGCAGTCCCGACAGGGCGGGCGGCTACACCTTC
TRBJ2-3,.,TRBV7-9,TRBD2,CASSPTSADTDTQYF,TGTGCCAGCAGCCCGACTAGCGCCGACACAGATACGCAGTATTTT
TRBJ2-7,once,TRBV11-1,TRBD1,CASRWARGQGGEQYF,TGTGCCAGCAGGTGGGCACGGGGACAGGGTGGCGAGCAGTACTTC
TRBJ2-1,.,TRBV18,TRBD1,CASSQTGTFYNEQFF,TGTGCCAGCTCACAGACAGGGACGTTCTACAATGAGCAGTTCTTC
TRBJ2-7,.,TRBV6-1,TRBD2,CASTPGLGLREQYF,TGTGCCAGCACCCCGGGACTAGGTCTGAGGGAGCAGTACTTC
TRBJ2-1,.,TRBV20-1,TRBD1,CSARGFAGQGYNEQFF,TGCAGTGCCCGCGGTTTTGCGGGACAGGGGTACAATGAGCAGTTCTTC
TRBJ1-1,.,TRBV5-1,.,CASSFSTGSYAFF,TGCGCCAGCAGCTTCTCGACGGGAAGCTATGCTTTCTTT
TRBJ2-2,.,TRBV5-1,.,CASSPPGAGVGTGELFF,TGCGCCAGCAGCCCCCCCGGGGCGGGCGTGGGCACCGGGGAGCTGTTTTTT
TRBJ2-1,.,TRBV12-3/TRBV12-4,.,CASNRVLSYNEQFF,TGTGCCAGCAATCGGGTACTCTCCTACAATGAGCAGTTCTTC